The 27 T cell receptor beta chains listed next were all sequenced from one sample in a study of Ad26.COV2.S vaccination and SARS-CoV-2 variants. Documented treatment: approximately 18 received Ad26.COV2.S at low or high dose, single or two shots; several received placebo; per-sample allocation not given. Day 63 after the first injection of vaccine or placebo was the sampling time. The method was immunoSEQ multiplex PCR; TCRdb's version includes in-frame clones alone and lacks a portion of them. The table includes hundreds of thousands of clones, more than 75% detected once. The sample here was peripheral blood, taken in a trial of Ad26.COV2.S vaccine versus placebo. All receptors derive from a person aged 18-65 years who received the Ad26.COV2.S COVID-19 vaccine or a placebo.

This chain uses TRBV4-2 with TRBJ2-2; 10 bases map to TRBD1. Trimming took 3 bases from V and 6 from J; bases not matched to a gene: 7. In germline, CDR1 is LGHNA, CDR2 YNFKEQ. The CDR3 is made up of 16 amino acids. The CDR3, as DNA: TGTGCCAGCAGCCAGCCGGGACAGGGGTCGGCCGGGGAGCTGTTTTTT. It yields the protein CASSQPGQGSAGELFF.

This clone was seen only once. This rearrangement joins TRBV29-1 to TRBJ2-2, with unresolved D. Trimming cost V 4 bases and J 2 bases, with 8 bases left between them. CDR3 length equals 13 residues. Germline CDR1 SQVTM, CDR2 ANQGSEA. The DNA of the CDR3 is TGCAGCGTTGTGTCAGAAAACACCGGGGAGCTGTTTTTT. Amino acid sequence: CSVVSENTGELFF.

The V gene is TRBV9, the J gene TRBJ2-5, with 7 bases fitting TRBD1. The CDR3 has 13 amino acids. The junction had 1 base not matched to a gene; V was cut back by 2 bases and J by 3 bases. The germline V gene encodes CDR1 SGDLS and CDR2 YYNGEE. CDR3 amino acids: CASSVDREETQYF. In DNA, the CDR3 is TGTGCCAGCAGCGTTGACAGGGAAGAGACCCAGTACTTC.

This clone was counted a single time. The chain is built from TRBV4-3 and TRBJ1-1; 9 bases align to TRBD1. The length of the CDR3 is 17 residues. Trimming removed 0 bases from V and 1 base from J; junction bases left unmatched: 6. CDR1 is LGHNA, CDR2 YSLEER, per germline. The CDR3 loop is CASSQEVQGAGNTEAFF. In DNA form, the CDR3 reads TGCGCCAGCAGCCAAGAGGTACAGGGGGCTGGGAACACTGAAGCTTTCTTT.

As regards this clone: Other DNA sequences from this sample encode an identical CDR3 as well. V is TRBV18 and J is TRBJ2-2; 8 positions match TRBD1. V gave up 3 bases and J gave up 0 bases; unmatched junction bases: 3. This CDR3 region has 16 residues. The germline CDR1 and CDR2 sequences are KGHSH and LQKENI. This CDR3 is CASSPQGAANTGELFF. The CDR3 coding sequence is TGTGCCAGCTCACCTCAGGGGGCGGCGAACACCGGGGAGCTGTTTTTT. The full variable domain, completed using reference TRBV18 and TRBJ2-2, is NAGVMQNPRHLVRRRGQEARLRCSPMKGHSHVYWYRQLPEEGLKFMVYLQKENIIDESGMPKERFSAEFPKEGPSILRIQQVVRGDSAAYFCASSPQGAANTGELFFGEGSRLTVL.

The V gene is TRBV24-1, the J gene TRBJ2-5; 8 nucleotides match TRBD1. In germline, CDR1 is KGHDR, CDR2 SFDVKD. There are 16 residues in the CDR3. The V segment lost 4 bases and the J segment 1 base; nucleotides outside the gene matches: 7. The DNA of the CDR3 is TGTGCCACCAGTGACTTCGACAGGGGAGGCCAAGAGACCCAGTACTTC. It encodes CATSDFDRGGQETQYF.

The chain uses TRBV5-5 and TRBJ1-6; TRBD1 agrees at 8 bases. The CDR3 consists of 15 residues. Germline V lookup: CDR1 SGHKS, CDR2 YYEKEE (reference sequence). V lost 2 bases and J lost 7; bases outside the gene matches: 5. The CDR3 DNA follows: TGTGCCAGCAGCTTCCGGACAGGGCCAAATTCACCCCTCCACTTT. Amino acid sequence: CASSFRTGPNSPLHF. The entire variable domain, with the rest obtained from reference TRBV5-5 and TRBJ1-6, is as follows: DAGVTQSPTHLIKTRGQQVTLRCSPISGHKSVSWYQQVLGQGPQFIFQYYEKEERGRGNFPDRFSARQFPNYSSELNVNALLLGDSALYLCASSFRTGPNSPLHFGNGTRLTVT.

This clone was counted only a few times. J is TRBJ1-6 and V is TRBV27, with D possibly TRBD1 on 6 matching bases. Looked up from germline, CDR1 is MNHEY and CDR2 is SMNVEV (reference sequence). Trimming cost V 6 bases and J 8 bases, with 14 bases left between them. The CDR3 contains 14 residues. The CDR3 DNA follows: TGTGCCAGCAGGCCTACAGGGTTTGATTCACCCCTCCACTTT. Translation gives CASRPTGFDSPLHF.

The V and J genes are TRBV13 and TRBJ2-3; D is perhaps TRBD1 (5 bases). Germline V CDR1 and CDR2: PRHDT, FYEKMQ (reference sequence). This CDR3 contains 12 residues. Trimming took 1 base from V and 6 from J, leaving 5 bases between them. The CDR3 region is CASSLDRDTQYF. Written as DNA, the CDR3 is TGTGCCAGCAGCTTAGACAGGGATACGCAGTATTTT.

The chain uses TRBV4-3 and TRBJ2-1; 8 bases match TRBD1. The CDR3 runs 16 residues. V lost 0 bases and J lost 4; bases outside the gene matches: 5. The germline CDR1 and CDR2 sequences are LGHNA and YSLEER. The CDR3 region is CASSQDLNRGYNEQFF. The CDR3 bases are TGCGCCAGCAGCCAAGATCTTAACAGGGGGTACAATGAGCAGTTCTTC.

The sample holds a few counts of this clone. The DNA of the CDR3 is TGTGCCAGCAGCTCTCCGGGGGGGTTGGCCTACAATGAGCAGTTCTTC. Translation gives CASSSPGGLAYNEQFF. The chain employs TRBV7-2 and TRBJ2-1; 8 bases are a match to TRBD2. The germline CDR1 and CDR2 sequences are SGHTA and FQGNSA. Germline trimming cut 4 bases from V and 2 bases from J; bases unmatched to any gene: 7. This CDR3 has 16 amino acids.

This chain connects TRBV29-1 to TRBJ1-1; perhaps TRBD1 as D (5 bases). This CDR3 spans 13 amino acids. Trimming shortened V by 6 bases and J by 0 bases, and 11 bases separated the two germline ends. Germline-derived CDR1 and CDR2 are SQVTM and ANQGSEA. The CDR3 DNA reads TGCAGCGTGCCAGGGAACCTGAACACTGAAGCTTTCTTT. Encoded protein: CSVPGNLNTEAFF.

This sequence joins TRBV5-1 and TRBJ2-3, with TRBD2 matching over 9 bases. Germline V lookup: CDR1 SGHRS, CDR2 YFSETQ. V trimming: 3 bases; J trimming: 0 bases; junction bases outside the gene matches: 2. The CDR3 length is 15 residues. Written as DNA, the CDR3 is TGCGCCAGCAGCTCTAGCGGGGCTAGCACAGATACGCAGTATTTT. Protein sequence: CASSSSGASTDTQYF. Together with reference TRBV5-1 and TRBJ2-3, the CDR3 gives the full variable domain: KAGVTQTPRYLIKTRGQQVTLSCSPISGHRSVSWYQQTPGQGLQFLFEYFSETQRNKGNFPGRFSGRQFSNSRSEMNVSTLELGDSALYLCASSSSGASTDTQYFGPGTRLTVL.

The chain employs TRBV5-5 and TRBJ2-7; D not certain. Looked up from germline, CDR1 is SGHKS and CDR2 is YYEKEE (reference sequence). V lost 0 bases and J 6 bases, leaving 7 bases between the germline ends. This CDR3 has 12 amino acids. CDR3 coding DNA: TGTGCCAGCAGCTTGGGGCTCAGCGAGCAGTACTTC. Translation: CASSLGLSEQYF.

V gene TRBV2 combines with J gene TRBJ1-2, with TRBD1 matching over 12 bases. Germline CDR1 and CDR2: SNHLY and FYNNEI. The CDR3 is made up of 14 amino acids. The V segment lost 7 bases and the J segment 7 bases; nucleotides outside the gene matches: 7. CDR3 amino acids: CASKGQGAGSGYTF. CDR3 bases: TGTGCCAGCAAGGGACAGGGGGCTGGTAGTGGCTACACCTTC. The full variable domain, rest sourced from reference TRBV2 and TRBJ1-2, is EPEVTQTPSHQVTQMGQEVILRCVPISNHLYFYWYRQILGQKVEFLVSFYNNEISEKSEIFDDQFSVERPDGSNFTLKIRSTKLEDSAMYFCASKGQGAGSGYTFGSGTRLTVV.

The chain joins TRBV6-5 to TRBJ2-1, with a tentative D call TRBD1 (6 bases). The germline gives CDR1 MNHEY, CDR2 SVGAGI. The CDR3 is made up of 15 amino acids. Trimming stripped 0 bases from V and 8 bases from J, with 14 bases between. CDR3 in amino acids: CASSYSRGHRDEQFF. DNA for the CDR3: TGTGCCAGCAGTTACTCGAGGGGACATCGGGATGAGCAGTTCTTC.

J is TRBJ1-4 and V is TRBV19, with 9 bases identical to TRBD1. The CDR3 loop spans 13 amino acids. Germline V gene lookup returns CDR1 LNHDA and CDR2 SQIVND (reference sequence). The V and J ends lost 10 bases and 6 bases, in that order; junction bases with no gene match: 6. CDR3 nucleotide sequence: TGTGCCATTGGGGACAGGGAGGATGAAAAACTGTTTTTT. This translates into CAIGDREDEKLFF.

The rearrangement joins TRBV5-1 to TRBJ2-3; 7 bases are shared with TRBD2. The CDR3 has 14 amino acids. Germline-derived CDR1 and CDR2 are SGHRS and YFSETQ. The V gene end was trimmed by 4 bases and the J gene end by 2 bases; junction bases not matched to a gene: 4. The DNA of the CDR3 is TGCGCCAGCAGCGTCGGGACTACCACAGATACGCAGTATTTT. It codes for CASSVGTTTDTQYF.

The chain carries TRBV10-3 and TRBJ2-1; TRBD1 is a possible D gene (5 bases). Germline CDR1 reads ENHRY; CDR2 reads SYGVKD. V was trimmed by 2 bases and J by 10 bases, leaving 6 bases between them. The CDR3 sequence is 11 residues long. CDR3 nucleotides: TGTGCCATCAGTGAGACAGGAGAGCAGTTCTTC. Translated, it gives CAISETGEQFF.

The chain has TRBV3-1 (or the pseudogene TRBV3-2) and TRBJ2-3; D is undetermined. This CDR3 has 15 amino acids. CDR1 is LGHDT and CDR2 is YNNKEL in the germline V gene (reference sequence). Trimming took 0 bases from V and 7 from J, leaving 14 bases between them. Here the CDR3 DNA reads TGTGCCAGCAGCCAAGATTGGAGCCTTTTGTATACGCAGTATTTT. Its protein product is CASSQDWSLLYTQYF.

The gene calls are TRBV3-1 (or the pseudogene TRBV3-2) and TRBJ2-3, with 12 bases that match TRBD2. Germline CDR1 LGHDT, CDR2 YNNKEL (reference sequence). The CDR3 loop spans 17 amino acids. The ends lost 1 base at V and 3 bases at J; junction bases unmatched: 5. The CDR3 loop is CASSQGPSGGGTDTQYF. For the CDR3, the DNA is TGTGCCAGCAGCCAAGGACCTAGCGGGGGGGGGACAGATACGCAGTATTTT.

A single count supports this clone. The chain combines TRBV2 with TRBJ1-2, with D tentatively TRBD1 (5 bases). Germline values: CDR1 SNHLY, CDR2 FYNNEI. This CDR3 region has 18 residues. Deletions cut 6 bases from V and 4 bases from J, with 27 bases between. CDR3 loop: CASRTDLGRLIASYGYTF. CDR3 DNA sequence: TGTGCCAGCAGGACAGACTTGGGACGCCTCATAGCTTCCTATGGCTACACCTTC.

This rearrangement joins TRBV28 to TRBJ2-7, with 9 bases aligning to TRBD1. After removal of 6 bases from V and 0 bases from J, the junction contained 6 bases not matched to a gene. Germline values: CDR1 MDHEN, CDR2 SYDVKM. The CDR3 extends over 15 amino acids. CDR3 DNA sequence: TGTGCCAGCAGAGAATGGACAGGGGACTCCTACGAGCAGTACTTC. This translates into CASREWTGDSYEQYF.

The chain's CDR3 is CAWSTSPEAFF. Written as DNA, the CDR3 is TGTGCCTGGAGTACCTCACCTGAAGCTTTCTTT. This chain connects TRBV30 to TRBJ1-1, with D uncertain. The CDR3 is 11 residues long. Trimming stripped 2 bases from V and 6 bases from J, with 7 bases between. Germline lookup yields CDR1 GTSNPN and CDR2 SVGIG (reference sequence).

The CDR3 DNA sequence: TGTGCCAGCAGCCCTCGGACAGGGGGAGATGAAAAACTGTTTTTT. Translating gives CASSPRTGGDEKLFF. This rearrangement joins TRBV3-1 (or the pseudogene TRBV3-2) to TRBJ1-4; the match to TRBD1 covers 10 bases. Germline V gene data show CDR1 as LGHDT and CDR2 as YNNKEL (reference sequence). This CDR3 spans 15 amino acids. The junction had 5 bases not matched to a gene; V was cut back by 4 bases and J by 6 bases.

The chain joins TRBV9 to TRBJ1-1, with D uncertain. The CDR3 length is 14 residues. V lost 1 base and J 1 base, leaving 8 bases between the germline ends. CDR1 and CDR2 from the germline V gene are SGDLS and YYNGEE. This CDR3 is CASSVNPGNTEAFF. The CDR3 DNA reads TGTGCCAGCAGCGTAAACCCGGGGAACACTGAAGCTTTCTTT.

The rearrangement links TRBV9 to TRBJ2-7; 11 bases are a match to TRBD1. This CDR3 has 15 residues. The V gene's germline CDR1 is SGDLS and CDR2 YYNGEE. The V and J ends lost 4 bases and 3 bases, in that order; junction bases with no gene match: 6. The CDR3 DNA reads TGTGCCAGCAGCCCACGGACAGGGGGCTTCTACGAGCAGTACTTC. Translated: CASSPRTGGFYEQYF.